These 13 T cell receptor beta chains came from one sample sequenced in a study of blood T cell repertoires in COVID-19. Using immunoSEQ multiplex PCR, the repertoire was profiled, and TCRdb retains in-frame clones only, with some absent. The sample lists over 200,000 clones, 84% occurring once. Sequenced: peripheral blood. The source is a man in his forties who had recovered from COVID-19.

This clone was seen a few times. The chain is built from TRBV10-3 and TRBJ2-2; 7 positions agree with TRBD1. Germline CDR1 and CDR2: ENHRY and SYGVKD. There are 15 residues in the CDR3. V was clipped by 8 bases and J by 0 bases; unmatched bases: 6. The CDR3 loop is CAIASRGTNTGELFF. The CDR3 nucleotides are TGTGCCATCGCTAGCAGGGGGACGAACACCGGGGAGCTGTTTTTT.

The V gene is TRBV2, the J gene TRBJ2-3; no firm D call. CDR3 length equals 14 residues. Germline V lookup: CDR1 SNHLY, CDR2 FYNNEI. V lost 3 bases and J lost 0, with 7 bases in between. The CDR3 reads CASSEAPSTDTQYF. The CDR3 DNA is TGTGCCAGCAGTGAGGCACCTAGCACAGATACGCAGTATTTT.

The genes are TRBV7-9 and TRBJ2-2; D is perhaps TRBD1 (6 bases). Germline CDR1 SEHNR, CDR2 FQNEAQ (reference sequence). V was pared by 6 bases and J by 2 bases, with 16 bases between. This CDR3 spans 16 amino acids. CDR3 sequence: CASSFPPGHNTGELFF. CDR3 sequence (DNA): TGTGCCAGCAGTTTCCCTCCGGGACACAACACCGGGGAGCTGTTTTTT.

The J gene is TRBJ1-5, the V gene TRBV15; D not certain. Germline V gene lookup returns CDR1 LNHNV and CDR2 YYDKDF (reference sequence). Between the trimmed V and J ends, which lost 0 bases and 2 bases, there was a span of 8 bases. The CDR3 has 15 residues. In nucleotides, the CDR3 is TGTGCCACCAGCAGAGAAGTTGAGGGCAATCAGCCCCAGCATTTT. Protein product: CATSREVEGNQPQHF.

The table lists this clone with a count of one. The genes are TRBV5-4 and TRBJ2-3; 9 bases line up with TRBD2. CDR1 SGHNT and CDR2 YYREEE come from the germline V gene (reference sequence). V lost 3 bases, J lost 0 bases, and 14 bases stayed unmatched. The CDR3 extends over 19 amino acids. Written as DNA, the CDR3 is TGTGCCAGCAGCTCCCCCCCCGGGCTAGCGGGACCTAGCACAGATACGCAGTATTTT. Residues: CASSSPPGLAGPSTDTQYF.

The chain recombines TRBV29-1 with TRBJ2-3; 7 nucleotides align to TRBD2. The CDR3 loop spans 15 amino acids. The V and J ends lost 2 bases and 4 bases, in that order; junction bases with no gene match: 9. CDR1 and CDR2 from the germline V gene are SQVTM and ANQGSEA. CDR3 protein: CSVERGGEAADTQYF. The CDR3 DNA is TGCAGCGTTGAAAGGGGAGGGGAGGCGGCAGATACGCAGTATTTT.

The rearrangement links TRBV5-1 to TRBJ2-2; 10 bases line up with TRBD2. The CDR3 consists of 18 residues. Looked up from germline, CDR1 is SGHRS and CDR2 is YFSETQ. V was pared by 2 bases and J by 5 bases, with 12 bases of the junction left unmatched. As DNA, the CDR3 is TGCGCCAGCAGCTTTACCAGGACTAGCGGTAGAACAACCGGGGAGCTGTTTTTT. Protein sequence: CASSFTRTSGRTTGELFF.

J is TRBJ1-2 and V is TRBV19; D perhaps matches TRBD1 (5 bases). Trimming cost V 7 bases and J 4 bases, with 13 bases left between them. The CDR3 sequence is 13 residues long. CDR1 is LNHDA, CDR2 SQIVND, per germline (reference sequence). The CDR3 reads CASKGDRLYGYTF. The DNA of the CDR3 is TGTGCCAGTAAGGGCGACAGACTCTATGGCTACACCTTC.

The rearrangement uses TRBV18 and TRBJ1-5, with 8 bases that match TRBD1. The CDR3 is 15 amino acids. Germline values: CDR1 KGHSH, CDR2 LQKENI. The trim removed 3 bases at V and 6 bases at J, leaving 7 bases unmatched. CDR3 loop: CASSPGTGNGQPQHF. As DNA, the CDR3 is TGTGCCAGCTCACCGGGGACAGGTAATGGTCAGCCCCAGCATTTT.

The chain is built from TRBV6-6 and TRBJ2-1; tentatively, D is TRBD2 (7 bases). Trimming removed 8 bases at V and 2 bases at J, with 10 bases between. CDR3 length: 13 residues. Per the germline V gene, CDR1 is MNHNY and CDR2 is SVGAGI (reference sequence). In DNA form, the CDR3 reads TGTGCCAGCGGGAGGGGGACCTACAATGAGCAGTTCTTC. Translation gives CASGRGTYNEQFF.

This clone came up many times. The J gene is TRBJ2-3, the V gene TRBV6-4; 11 positions match TRBD2. Germline loops: CDR1 MRHNA, CDR2 SNTAGT. Germline trimming cut 0 bases from V and 2 bases from J; bases unmatched to any gene: 1. The CDR3 contains 16 residues. The CDR3 sequence: CASSDSTSGDTDTQYF. In nucleotides, the CDR3 is TGTGCCAGCAGTGACTCGACTAGCGGGGACACAGATACGCAGTATTTT.

J is TRBJ2-5 and V is TRBV4-3, with a possible D match to TRBD2 (5 bases). V lost 1 base and J 4 bases, leaving 13 bases between the germline ends. Germline CDR1 and CDR2: LGHNA and YSLEER. The CDR3 totals 15 residues. The CDR3 loop is CASSQVWLAGETQYF. CDR3 DNA sequence: TGCGCCAGCAGCCAAGTTTGGTTGGCGGGAGAGACCCAGTACTTC.

The rearrangement joins TRBV7-9 to TRBJ2-1; 8 bases match TRBD2. CDR3 length: 15 residues. Unmatched junction bases numbered 12, after V lost 5 bases and J lost 9 bases. Germline assignment: CDR1 SEHNR and CDR2 FQNEAQ (reference sequence). The chain's CDR3 is CASSIQAGAGSEQFF. In DNA, the CDR3 is TGTGCCAGCAGCATACAAGCGGGAGCGGGGAGTGAGCAGTTCTTC.